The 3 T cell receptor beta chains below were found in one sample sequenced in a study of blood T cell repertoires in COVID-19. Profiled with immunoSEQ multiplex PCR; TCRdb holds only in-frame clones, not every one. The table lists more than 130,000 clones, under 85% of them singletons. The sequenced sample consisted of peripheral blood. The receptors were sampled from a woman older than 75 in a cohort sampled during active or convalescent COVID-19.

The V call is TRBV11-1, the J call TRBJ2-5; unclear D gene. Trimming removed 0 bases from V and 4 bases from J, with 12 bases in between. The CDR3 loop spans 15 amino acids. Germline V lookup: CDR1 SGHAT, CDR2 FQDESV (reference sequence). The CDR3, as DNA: TGTGCCAGCAGCTTAGCTCCCGCCCGAGGAGAGACCCAGTACTTC. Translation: CASSLAPARGETQYF.

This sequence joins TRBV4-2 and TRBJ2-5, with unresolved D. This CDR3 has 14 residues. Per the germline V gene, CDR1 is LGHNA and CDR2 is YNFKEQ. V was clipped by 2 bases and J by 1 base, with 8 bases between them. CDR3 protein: CASSQSLRQETQYF. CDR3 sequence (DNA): TGTGCCAGCAGCCAATCACTTCGCCAAGAGACCCAGTACTTC.

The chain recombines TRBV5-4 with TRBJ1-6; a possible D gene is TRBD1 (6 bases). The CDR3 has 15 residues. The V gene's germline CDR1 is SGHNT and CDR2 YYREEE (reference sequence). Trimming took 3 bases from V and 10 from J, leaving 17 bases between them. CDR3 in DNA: TGTGCCAGCAGCTCGCCCCAGGGGCTGCCCTCACCCCTCCACTTT. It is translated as CASSSPQGLPSPLHF. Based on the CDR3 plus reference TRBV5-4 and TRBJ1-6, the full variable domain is ETGVTQSPTHLIKTRGQQVTLRCSSQSGHNTVSWYQQALGQGPQFIFQYYREEENGRGNFPPRFSGLQFPNYSSELNVNALELDDSALYLCASSSPQGLPSPLHFGNGTRLTVT.